The 18 T cell receptor beta chains given below trace back to one sample, sequenced in a study of blood T cell repertoires in COVID-19. The data were produced by immunoSEQ multiplex PCR, yet TCRdb's version contains in-frame clones alone and is incomplete. The sample records 250,000 to 350,000 clones, roughly 85% being singletons. Sequenced material: PBMCs or T cells enriched from blood (not recorded which). These receptors all come from a woman in her twenties or thirties who had recovered from COVID-19.

This chain uses TRBV4-2 with TRBJ1-6, with D maybe TRBD1 (5 bases). Germline-derived CDR1 and CDR2 are LGHNA and YNFKEQ. This CDR3 is 20 amino acids long. V shed 3 bases and J shed 7 bases, with 28 bases lying between them. The chain's CDR3 is CASSQLIGGDSRDTNSPLHF. The CDR3 nucleotides read TGTGCCAGCAGCCAGTTAATCGGGGGGGACTCAAGAGACACGAATTCACCCCTCCACTTT.

The CDR3 region is CASSSRDSGGADTQYF. Written as DNA, the CDR3 is TGTGCCAGCAGCTCGCGGGACTCTGGGGGTGCAGATACGCAGTATTTT. The chain links TRBV7-9 to TRBJ2-3; possible D gene TRBD2, 6 bases. The CDR3 is 16 amino acids. Trimming pared 4 bases from V and 4 bases from J, leaving 18 bases between. Germline loops: CDR1 SEHNR, CDR2 FQNEAQ (reference sequence).

V is TRBV14 and J is TRBJ1-2; 8 bases match TRBD1. Germline CDR1 and CDR2: SGHDN and FVKESK. V was pared by 1 base and J by 4 bases, with 5 bases of the junction left unmatched. The CDR3 extends over 15 amino acids. CDR3 residues: CASSQGDRLFYGYTF. CDR3 DNA: TGTGCCAGCAGCCAAGGGGACAGGCTCTTCTATGGCTACACCTTC.

The V and J genes are TRBV30 and TRBJ1-4; the match to TRBD1 covers 7 bases. The ends lost 3 bases at V and 4 bases at J; junction bases unmatched: 5. This CDR3 is 14 amino acids long. Germline V CDR1 and CDR2: GTSNPN, SVGIG (reference sequence). CDR3 coding DNA: TGTGCCTGGAGCCCGGGACAGCTTAATGAAAAACTGTTTTTT. Translating gives CAWSPGQLNEKLFF.

V usage is TRBV28 and J usage is TRBJ2-7; possibly TRBD1 for D (5 bases). Germline V gene data show CDR1 as MDHEN and CDR2 as SYDVKM. V was shortened by 3 bases and J by 2 bases, with 11 bases between the two germline ends. This CDR3 contains 14 residues. Here the CDR3 reads CASSLGGQAYEQYF. The CDR3 DNA follows: TGTGCCAGCAGTTTGGGCGGACAAGCCTACGAGCAGTACTTC.

DNA of the CDR3: TGTGCCAGCAGTTACTCCTGGACGGGAAACTATGGCTACACCTTC. It encodes CASSYSWTGNYGYTF. The chain recombines TRBV6-5 with TRBJ1-2; D is ambiguous. Germline loops: CDR1 MNHEY, CDR2 SVGAGI. The CDR3 extends over 15 amino acids. Trimming shortened V by 0 bases and J by 2 bases, and 10 bases separated the two germline ends.

The chain links TRBV19 to TRBJ1-1, with D hard to call. The CDR3 has 14 amino acids. CDR1 is LNHDA, CDR2 SQIVND, per germline (reference sequence). The ends were cut back, 2 bases at V and 7 bases at J, with 14 bases in the middle. In nucleotides, the CDR3 is TGTGCCAGTAGTATACAGAGACAAGGATATGAAGCTTTCTTT. Protein sequence: CASSIQRQGYEAFF.

CDR3 nucleotide sequence: TGTGCCAGCAGCGTAGAGGCCCCCGACAGGGTTGGAAACACCATATATTTT. Protein: CASSVEAPDRVGNTIYF. The chain has TRBV9 and TRBJ1-3; 7 bases match TRBD1. This CDR3 is 17 amino acids long. Per germline, CDR1 SGDLS and CDR2 YYNGEE. V was clipped by 0 bases and J by 3 bases; unmatched bases: 9.

The chain combines TRBV13 with TRBJ2-3; D is possibly TRBD2 (5 bases). Germline V lookup: CDR1 PRHDT, CDR2 FYEKMQ (reference sequence). V lost 0 bases, J lost 0 bases, and 10 bases lay in between. This CDR3 comprises 16 residues. CDR3 in DNA: TGTGCCAGCAGCTTAGGAACTGAGGGAAGCACAGATACGCAGTATTTT. Protein: CASSLGTEGSTDTQYF.

The chain combines TRBV19 with TRBJ2-1; 7 bases align to TRBD2. CDR1 and CDR2 (germline): LNHDA, SQIVND (reference sequence). V lost 3 bases, J lost 2 bases, and 7 bases stayed unmatched. The CDR3 consists of 16 residues. This CDR3 reads CASSIRAGEAYNEQFF. CDR3 nucleotide sequence: TGTGCCAGTAGTATCAGGGCGGGGGAAGCCTACAATGAGCAGTTCTTC.

Worth noting for this clone: This specimen includes other DNA sequences encoding the same CDR3. The chain combines TRBV27 with TRBJ1-3, with unresolved D. This CDR3 spans 13 amino acids. Germline CDR1 and CDR2: MNHEY and SMNVEV (reference sequence). Trimming shortened V by 8 bases and J by 2 bases, and 10 bases separated the two germline ends. The CDR3 region has the DNA TGTGCCAGCGGGCAGGTCGCTGGAAACACCATATATTTT. The encoded protein is CASGQVAGNTIYF.

This clone was picked up one time. The V and J genes are TRBV25-1 and TRBJ2-2; D is perhaps TRBD1 (5 bases). This CDR3 has 16 residues. V lost 1 base and J 6 bases, leaving 15 bases between the germline ends. CDR1 MGHDK and CDR2 SYGVNS come from the germline V gene. The CDR3 sequence is CASSEFPGLTPGELFF. For the CDR3, the DNA is TGTGCCAGCAGTGAATTTCCAGGGCTGACACCCGGGGAGCTGTTTTTT.

The chain uses TRBV15 and TRBJ2-2; D is uncertain. Trimming cost V 0 bases and J 9 bases, with 14 bases left between them. CDR1 and CDR2 from the germline V gene are LNHNV and YYDKDF (reference sequence). The CDR3 runs 15 residues. The CDR3 bases are TGTGCCACCAGCAGAGATCGTAGCCCCAGCAGGGAGCTGTTTTTT. Translation gives CATSRDRSPSRELFF.

The chain uses TRBV3-1 (or the pseudogene TRBV3-2) and TRBJ2-5, with 10 positions matching TRBD1. V lost 1 base, J lost 7 bases, and 9 bases stayed unmatched. The CDR3 is 16 amino acids. The germline V gene has CDR1 LGHDT and CDR2 YNNKEL (reference sequence). CDR3 nucleotides: TGTGCCAGCAGCCAAGCTACGACAGGGGGCGCAGGGACCCAGTACTTC. Protein: CASSQATTGGAGTQYF.

Only a few counts were recorded for this clone. This rearrangement joins TRBV2 to TRBJ1-3, with D maybe TRBD1 (6 bases). The CDR3 consists of 14 residues. Trimming shortened V by 1 base and J by 8 bases, and 12 bases separated the two germline ends. Germline CDR1 SNHLY, CDR2 FYNNEI. CDR3 amino acids: CASSEGGPGDTIYF. The CDR3 DNA is TGTGCCAGCAGTGAAGGGGGGCCAGGGGACACCATATATTTT.

In nucleotides, the CDR3 is TGTGCCAGCAGCCAAGAGCCGGGGACAGGGGGAGAGACCCAGTACTTC. This translates into CASSQEPGTGGETQYF. The chain couples TRBV5-4 to TRBJ2-5; 11 nucleotides match TRBD1. CDR3 length: 16 residues. CDR1 SGHNT and CDR2 YYREEE come from the germline V gene (reference sequence). V shed 4 bases and J 4 bases; nucleotides not matched to a gene: 9.

This chain uses TRBV6-4 with TRBJ1-6; possible D gene TRBD1, 5 bases. The V end lost 3 bases, the J end lost 9 bases, and 12 bases lay between the germline ends. Germline V CDR1 and CDR2: MRHNA, SNTAGT. This CDR3 spans 14 amino acids. The CDR3, as DNA: TGTGCCAGCAGTGAAATGAGGGGAGGTTCACCCCTCCACTTT. This encodes CASSEMRGGSPLHF.

This clone was recorded a few times. The V and J genes are TRBV28 and TRBJ2-3, with D possibly TRBD1 on 6 matching bases. Per germline, CDR1 MDHEN and CDR2 SYDVKM. The CDR3 sequence is 14 residues long. Trimming stripped 9 bases from V and 0 bases from J, with 13 bases between. CDR3 sequence (DNA): TGTGCCAGGACGGACAGCCCTAGCACAGATACGCAGTATTTT. It yields the protein CARTDSPSTDTQYF.